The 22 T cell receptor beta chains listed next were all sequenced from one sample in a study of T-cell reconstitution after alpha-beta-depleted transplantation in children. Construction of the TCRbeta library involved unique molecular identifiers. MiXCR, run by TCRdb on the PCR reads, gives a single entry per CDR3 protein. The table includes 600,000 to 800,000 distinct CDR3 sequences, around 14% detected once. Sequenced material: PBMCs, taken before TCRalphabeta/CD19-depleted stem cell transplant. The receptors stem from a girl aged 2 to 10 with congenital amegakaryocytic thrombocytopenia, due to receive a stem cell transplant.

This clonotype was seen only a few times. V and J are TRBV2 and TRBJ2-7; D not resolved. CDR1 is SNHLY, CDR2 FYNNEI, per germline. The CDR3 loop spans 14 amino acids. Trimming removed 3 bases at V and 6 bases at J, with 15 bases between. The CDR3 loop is CASSEGRGIREQYF. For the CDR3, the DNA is TGTGCCAGCAGTGAGGGTCGTGGGATCCGCGAGCAGTACTTC.

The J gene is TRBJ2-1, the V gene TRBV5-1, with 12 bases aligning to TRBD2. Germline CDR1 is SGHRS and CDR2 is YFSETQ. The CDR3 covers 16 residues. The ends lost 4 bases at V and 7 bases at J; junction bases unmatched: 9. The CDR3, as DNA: TGCGCCAGCAGCGGTCTAGCGGGAGGGCCCGTGAATGAGCAGTTCTTC. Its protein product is CASSGLAGGPVNEQFF.

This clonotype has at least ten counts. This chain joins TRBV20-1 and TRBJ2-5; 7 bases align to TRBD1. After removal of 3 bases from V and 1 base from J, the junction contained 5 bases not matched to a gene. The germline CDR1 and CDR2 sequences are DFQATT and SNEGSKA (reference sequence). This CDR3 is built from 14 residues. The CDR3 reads CSASNDRAQETQYF. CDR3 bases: TGCAGTGCTAGCAACGACAGGGCCCAAGAGACCCAGTACTTC.

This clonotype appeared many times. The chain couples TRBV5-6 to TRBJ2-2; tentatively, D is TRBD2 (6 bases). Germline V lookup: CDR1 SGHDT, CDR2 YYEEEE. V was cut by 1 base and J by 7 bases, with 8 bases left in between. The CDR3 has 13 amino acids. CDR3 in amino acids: CASSLWGVGELFF. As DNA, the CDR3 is TGTGCCAGCAGCTTGTGGGGGGTCGGGGAGCTGTTTTTT.

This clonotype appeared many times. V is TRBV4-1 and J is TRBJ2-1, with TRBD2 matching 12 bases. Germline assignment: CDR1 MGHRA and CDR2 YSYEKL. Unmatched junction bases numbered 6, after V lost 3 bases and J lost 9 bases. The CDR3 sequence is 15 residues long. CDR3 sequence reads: CASSQAGLAGPEQFF. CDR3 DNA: TGCGCCAGCAGCCAGGCAGGACTAGCGGGACCTGAGCAGTTCTTC.

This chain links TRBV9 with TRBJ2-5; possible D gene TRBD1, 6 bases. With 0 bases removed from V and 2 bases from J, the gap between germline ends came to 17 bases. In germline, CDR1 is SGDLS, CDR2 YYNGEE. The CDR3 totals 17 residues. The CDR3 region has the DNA TGTGCCAGCAGCGTAGAAGCAGGGGAGAGGGGGCAAGAGACCCAGTACTTC. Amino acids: CASSVEAGERGQETQYF.

The CDR3 bases are TGTGCCTGGGAAGACCTGGGGTACGAGCAGTACTTC. This encodes CAWEDLGYEQYF. This chain joins TRBV30 and TRBJ2-7; no clear D gene. The CDR3 covers 12 residues. Trimming took 5 bases from V and 4 from J, leaving 12 bases between them. Germline V CDR1 and CDR2: GTSNPN, SVGIG (reference sequence).

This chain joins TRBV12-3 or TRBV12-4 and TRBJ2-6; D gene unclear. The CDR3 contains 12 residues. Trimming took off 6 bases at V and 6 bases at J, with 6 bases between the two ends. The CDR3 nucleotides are TGTGCCAGCAGCCCCCAGGCCAACGTCCTGACTTTC. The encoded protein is CASSPQANVLTF.

The CDR3 DNA follows: TGCAGCGTTTATACAGCAGGGGCAGGGACTGAAGCTTTCTTT. Its protein is CSVYTAGAGTEAFF. The V and J genes are TRBV29-1 and TRBJ1-1; D may be TRBD1 (6 bases). The CDR3 is 14 amino acids. Looked up from germline, CDR1 is SQVTM and CDR2 is ANQGSEA. V was clipped by 5 bases and J by 5 bases, with 18 bases between them.

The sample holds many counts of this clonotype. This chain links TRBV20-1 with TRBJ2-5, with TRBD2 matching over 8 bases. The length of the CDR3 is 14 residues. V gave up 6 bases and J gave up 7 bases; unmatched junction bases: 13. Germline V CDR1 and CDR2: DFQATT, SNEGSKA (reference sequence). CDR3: CSALSGEGRRTQYF. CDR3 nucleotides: TGCAGTGCGCTTAGCGGGGAGGGCCGCAGGACCCAGTACTTC.

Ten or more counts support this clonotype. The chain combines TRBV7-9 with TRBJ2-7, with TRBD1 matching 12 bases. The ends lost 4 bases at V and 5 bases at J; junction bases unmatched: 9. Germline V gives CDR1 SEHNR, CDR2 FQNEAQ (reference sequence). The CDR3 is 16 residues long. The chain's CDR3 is CASSSLPGQGANEQYF. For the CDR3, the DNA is TGTGCCAGCAGCTCTTTGCCGGGACAGGGGGCCAACGAGCAGTACTTC. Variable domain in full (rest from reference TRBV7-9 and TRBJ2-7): DTGVSQNPRHKITKRGQNVTFRCDPISEHNRLYWYRQTLGQGPEFLTYFQNEAQLEKSRLLSDRFSAERPKGSFSTLEIQRTEQGDSAMYLCASSSLPGQGANEQYFGPGTRLTVT.

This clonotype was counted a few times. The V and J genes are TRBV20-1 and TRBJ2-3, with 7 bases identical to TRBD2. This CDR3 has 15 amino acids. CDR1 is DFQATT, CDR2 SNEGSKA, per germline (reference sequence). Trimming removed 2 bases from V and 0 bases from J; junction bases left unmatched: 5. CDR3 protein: CSARFLADSTDTQYF. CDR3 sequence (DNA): TGCAGTGCTAGATTCCTAGCGGACAGCACAGATACGCAGTATTTT.

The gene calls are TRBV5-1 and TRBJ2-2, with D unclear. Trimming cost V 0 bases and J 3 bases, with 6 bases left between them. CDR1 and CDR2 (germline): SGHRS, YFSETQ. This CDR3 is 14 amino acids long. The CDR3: CASSLAQHTGELFF. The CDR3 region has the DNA TGCGCCAGCAGCTTGGCCCAGCACACCGGGGAGCTGTTTTTT.

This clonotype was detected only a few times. The DNA for the CDR3 is TGTGCCTGGAACGGGCCAGATACGCAGTATTTT. Translating it yields CAWNGPDTQYF. The chain employs TRBV30 and TRBJ2-3; D unresolved. The V end lost 4 bases, the J end lost 4 bases, and 6 bases lay between the germline ends. CDR1 and CDR2 from the germline V gene are GTSNPN and SVGIG (reference sequence). The CDR3 totals 11 residues.

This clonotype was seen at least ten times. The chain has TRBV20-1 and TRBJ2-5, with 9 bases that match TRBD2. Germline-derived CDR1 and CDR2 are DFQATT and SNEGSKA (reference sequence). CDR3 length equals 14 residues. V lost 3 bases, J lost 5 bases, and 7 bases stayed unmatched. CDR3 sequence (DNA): TGCAGTGCTAGGCCACAGCGGGAGGCCGAGACCCAGTACTTC. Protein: CSARPQREAETQYF.

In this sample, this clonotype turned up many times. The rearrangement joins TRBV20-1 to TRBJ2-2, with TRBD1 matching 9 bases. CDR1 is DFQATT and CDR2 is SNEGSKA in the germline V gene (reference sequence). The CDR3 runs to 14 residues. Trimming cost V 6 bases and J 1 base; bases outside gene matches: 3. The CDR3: CSALGQGNTGELFF. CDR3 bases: TGCAGTGCCCTGGGACAGGGGAACACCGGGGAGCTGTTTTTT.

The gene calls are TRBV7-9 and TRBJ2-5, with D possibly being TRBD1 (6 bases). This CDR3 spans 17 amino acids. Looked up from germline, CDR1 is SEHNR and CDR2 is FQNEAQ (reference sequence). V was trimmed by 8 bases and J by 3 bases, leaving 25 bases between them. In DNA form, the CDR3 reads TGTGCCAGCTGGATTCGAATTCCAGGGGATTCGAAAGAGACCCAGTACTTC. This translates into CASWIRIPGDSKETQYF.

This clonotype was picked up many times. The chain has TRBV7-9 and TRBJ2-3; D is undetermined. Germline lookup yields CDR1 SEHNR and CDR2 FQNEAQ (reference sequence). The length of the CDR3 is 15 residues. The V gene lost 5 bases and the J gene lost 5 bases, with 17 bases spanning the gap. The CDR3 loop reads CASSPGVSLRDTQYF. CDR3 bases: TGTGCCAGCAGCCCCGGAGTCTCGTTAAGAGATACGCAGTATTTT.

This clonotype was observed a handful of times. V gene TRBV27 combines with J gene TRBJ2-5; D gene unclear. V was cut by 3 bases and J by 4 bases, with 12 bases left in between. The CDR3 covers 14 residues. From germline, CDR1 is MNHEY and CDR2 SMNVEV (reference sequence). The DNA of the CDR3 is TGTGCCAGCAGTTTCCAGGCAGCCCGAGAGACCCAGTACTTC. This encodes CASSFQAARETQYF.

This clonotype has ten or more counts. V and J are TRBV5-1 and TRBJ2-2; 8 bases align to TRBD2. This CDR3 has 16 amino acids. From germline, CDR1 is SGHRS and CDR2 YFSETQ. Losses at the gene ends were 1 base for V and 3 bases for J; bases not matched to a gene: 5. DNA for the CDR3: TGCGCCAGCAGCTTGTCGGCGGGAGGTTACACCGGGGAGCTGTTTTTT. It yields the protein CASSLSAGGYTGELFF.

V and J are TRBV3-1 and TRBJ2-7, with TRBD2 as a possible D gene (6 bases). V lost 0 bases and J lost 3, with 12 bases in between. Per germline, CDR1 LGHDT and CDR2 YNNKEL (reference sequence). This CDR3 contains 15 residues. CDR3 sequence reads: CASSQERSGGYEQYF. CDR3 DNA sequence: TGTGCCAGCAGCCAAGAGCGTTCCGGGGGCTACGAGCAGTACTTC.

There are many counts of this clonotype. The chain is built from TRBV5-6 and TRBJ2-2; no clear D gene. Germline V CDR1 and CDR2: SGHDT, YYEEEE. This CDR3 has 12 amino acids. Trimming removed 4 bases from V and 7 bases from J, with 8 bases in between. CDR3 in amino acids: CASSPPIGELFF. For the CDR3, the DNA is TGTGCCAGCAGCCCCCCAATCGGGGAGCTGTTTTTT. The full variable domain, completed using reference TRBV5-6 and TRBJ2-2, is DAGVTQSPTHLIKTRGQQVTLRCSPKSGHDTVSWYQQALGQGPQFIFQYYEEEERQRGNFPDRFSGHQFPNYSSELNVNALLLGDSALYLCASSPPIGELFFGEGSRLTVL.